These 8 T cell receptor beta chains came from one sample sequenced in a study of blood T cell repertoires in COVID-19. Sequenced by immunoSEQ multiplex PCR; TCRdb stores in-frame clones only, minus some. The sample records about 120,000 clones, approximately 81% being singletons. The specimen sequenced was peripheral blood. These receptors all come from a man aged 55 to 70 with acute or convalescent COVID-19.

The chain joins TRBV5-1 to TRBJ2-3; 9 bases line up with TRBD1. In germline, CDR1 is SGHRS, CDR2 YFSETQ. The CDR3 has 16 amino acids. The trim removed 4 bases at V and 4 bases at J, leaving 10 bases unmatched. The chain's CDR3 is CASSRGQGGSSDTQYF. The DNA for the CDR3 is TGCGCCAGCAGCCGGGGACAGGGAGGGAGCTCAGATACGCAGTATTTT.

This chain joins TRBV6-5 and TRBJ2-2; D perhaps matches TRBD2 (5 bases). Trimming left V 7 bases short and J 5 bases short, with 17 bases between. The CDR3 loop spans 15 amino acids. The germline V gene has CDR1 MNHEY and CDR2 SVGAGI. The CDR3 here is CASTPRPGLTGELFF. CDR3 nucleotide sequence: TGTGCCAGCACTCCCCGGCCGGGGTTGACCGGGGAGCTGTTTTTT.

The V and J genes are TRBV6-2 or TRBV6-3 and TRBJ2-1, with 7 bases fitting TRBD1. V lost 4 bases, J lost 7 bases, and 7 bases stayed unmatched. CDR3 size: 14 residues. Germline lookup yields CDR1 MNHEY and CDR2 SVGEGT. CDR3 amino acids: CASSLTGTLNEQFF. The CDR3 nucleotides are TGTGCCAGCAGTTTGACAGGGACGTTGAATGAGCAGTTCTTC.

This clone has a single count. The rearrangement links TRBV7-9 to TRBJ1-2, with 7 bases lining up with TRBD1. In germline, CDR1 is SEHNR, CDR2 FQNEAQ (reference sequence). This CDR3 spans 13 amino acids. The V segment lost 6 bases and the J segment 7 bases; nucleotides outside the gene matches: 8. CDR3 sequence (DNA): TGTGCCAGCAGTTTCGACAGGGAGGCTGGCTACACCTTC. This codes for CASSFDREAGYTF.

The chain recombines TRBV19 with TRBJ1-1; perhaps TRBD1 as D (5 bases). The CDR3 sequence is 13 residues long. Between the trimmed V and J ends, which lost 6 bases and 6 bases, there was a span of 14 bases. Per the germline V gene, CDR1 is LNHDA and CDR2 is SQIVND (reference sequence). CDR3 in amino acids: CASRGEGYAEAFF. CDR3 DNA: TGTGCCAGTAGAGGGGAAGGCTACGCTGAAGCTTTCTTT.

The chain is built from TRBV6-5 and TRBJ1-6, with unresolved D. The CDR3 extends over 15 amino acids. CDR1 and CDR2 from the germline V gene are MNHEY and SVGAGI. Trimming removed 7 bases from V and 10 bases from J, with 20 bases in between. The CDR3, as DNA: TGTGCCAGCACTAGGAACGTGAACCCGGGATCACCCCTCCACTTT. This gives the protein CASTRNVNPGSPLHF.

The sample holds one count of this clone. The chain links TRBV5-1 to TRBJ1-6; tentative D call: TRBD1 (6 bases). V gave up 0 bases and J gave up 7 bases, with 11 bases separating them. CDR3 length equals 15 residues. CDR1 SGHRS and CDR2 YFSETQ come from the germline V gene. The CDR3 here is CASSLGQAPNSPLHF. Written as DNA, the CDR3 is TGCGCCAGCAGCTTGGGACAGGCCCCCAATTCACCCCTCCACTTT.

The chain recombines TRBV5-4 with TRBJ2-5; 8 bases align to TRBD2. CDR1 and CDR2 from the germline V gene are SGHNT and YYREEE (reference sequence). Trimming at V came to 4 bases and at J to 4 bases, leaving 6 bases not matched to a gene. The CDR3 runs 14 residues. The CDR3 DNA sequence: TGTGCCAGCAGCCTCCAAGGGACTAGAGAGACCCAGTACTTC. This gives the protein CASSLQGTRETQYF.